Shown below are 29 T cell receptor beta chains from a single sample sequenced in a study of control samples from healthy donors and cancer patients. The table came from immunoSEQ multiplex PCR; TCRdb's copy has only in-frame clones and leaves some out. Of roughly 90,000 clones listed, approximately 95% are singletons. The sequenced sample was blood. Source of these receptors: a woman in her twenties or thirties in good health.

V is TRBV5-6 and J is TRBJ2-7, with D possibly being TRBD1 (7 bases). The CDR3 spans 15 residues. Germline V lookup: CDR1 SGHDT, CDR2 YYEEEE. Trimming left V 3 bases short and J 6 bases short, with 19 bases between. The CDR3 sequence is CASSWGGTAIPEQYF. CDR3 nucleotide sequence: TGTGCCAGCAGCTGGGGCGGGACAGCAATCCCCGAGCAGTACTTC.

The chain is built from TRBV6-6 and TRBJ2-7, with TRBD2 as a possible D gene (6 bases). The CDR3 spans 14 residues. From germline, CDR1 is MNHNY and CDR2 SVGAGI (reference sequence). Between the trimmed V and J ends, which lost 7 bases and 2 bases, there was a span of 15 bases. Written as DNA, the CDR3 is TGTGCCAGCAACCAGCGGGCCGTTACCTACGAGCAGTACTTC. This codes for CASNQRAVTYEQYF.

The chain is built from TRBV5-1 and TRBJ2-1; no firm D call. This CDR3 spans 13 amino acids. Trimming shortened V by 4 bases and J by 7 bases, and 12 bases separated the two germline ends. The germline V gene has CDR1 SGHRS and CDR2 YFSETQ. The CDR3, as DNA: TGCGCCAGCAGCCGCGCCCTGAATAATGAGCAGTTCTTC. This encodes CASSRALNNEQFF.

The V call is TRBV27, the J call TRBJ1-6, with unresolved D. Germline lookup yields CDR1 MNHEY and CDR2 SMNVEV (reference sequence). The germline V and J ends were trimmed by 4 bases and 9 bases, with 10 bases remaining between them. This CDR3 is 13 amino acids long. This chain's CDR3 is CASSSGLSSPLHF. CDR3 DNA sequence: TGTGCCAGCAGTTCCGGGTTGAGTTCACCCCTCCACTTT.

A single count supports this clone. The V call is TRBV10-1, the J call TRBJ2-2, with D maybe TRBD2 (7 bases). CDR1 WNHNN and CDR2 SYGVQD come from the germline V gene (reference sequence). The V end was cut by 3 bases, the J end by 5 bases, with 10 bases between. This CDR3 has 14 amino acids. Here the CDR3 DNA reads TGCGCCAGCAGTGATAAGGGGGGGACCGGGGAGCTGTTTTTT. This codes for CASSDKGGTGELFF.

CDR3 DNA sequence: TGTGCCAGCAGTGAAGGGGACTATGGCTACACCTTC. Translating it yields CASSEGDYGYTF. The gene calls are TRBV6-1 and TRBJ1-2, with D unresolved. CDR1 is MNHNS and CDR2 is SASEGT in the germline V gene. V was shortened by 1 base and J by 3 bases, with 3 bases between the two germline ends. CDR3 length equals 12 residues.

V gene TRBV7-2 combines with J gene TRBJ2-7; D gene ambiguous. The length of the CDR3 is 13 residues. Germline CDR1 SGHTA, CDR2 FQGNSA. With 4 bases removed from V and 3 bases from J, the gap between germline ends came to 10 bases. In DNA, the CDR3 is TGTGCCAGCAGCTCTACGACACTCTACGAGCAGTACTTC. Residues: CASSSTTLYEQYF.

This chain uses TRBV14 with TRBJ2-1, with TRBD2 matching 12 bases. J gave up 1 base and V 4 bases, and 26 bases lay outside the gene matches. Germline lookup yields CDR1 SGHDN and CDR2 FVKESK. This CDR3 has 24 amino acids. The CDR3 loop is CASSPHKGGTGTSGLMGSYNEQFF. In DNA form, the CDR3 reads TGTGCCAGCAGCCCCCACAAAGGAGGGACCGGGACTAGCGGGCTAATGGGTTCCTACAATGAGCAGTTCTTC.

The rearrangement joins TRBV21-1 to TRBJ1-2; TRBD1, the table's D call, was not compared with the DNA. TRBV21-1 is an annotated pseudogene. The CDR3 covers 13 residues. The CDR3: CASYTTGSDGYTF. For the CDR3, the DNA is TGTGCCAGCTATACCACAGGGAGTGATGGCTACACCTTC.

The chain links TRBV12-3 or TRBV12-4 to TRBJ1-2; 10 bases map to TRBD1. Trimming at V came to 3 bases and at J to 7 bases, leaving 2 bases not matched to a gene. CDR3 length: 13 residues. The CDR3, as DNA: TGTGCCAGCAGTTTTGGGACAGGGGCTGGCTACACCTTC. This encodes CASSFGTGAGYTF.

The V and J genes are TRBV11-2 and TRBJ1-2, with D possibly matching TRBD1 (5 bases). The germline gives CDR1 SGHAT, CDR2 FQNNGV. CDR3 length: 12 amino acids. Trimming took off 5 bases at V and 4 bases at J, with 8 bases between the two ends. CDR3 bases: TGTGCCAGCAGCCCCGGGACCTATGGCTACACCTTC. This gives the protein CASSPGTYGYTF.

This clone was found once. The chain carries TRBV12-3 or TRBV12-4 and TRBJ2-3; D is unresolved. Trimming left V 1 base short and J 3 bases short, with 5 bases between. The CDR3 is made up of 13 amino acids. CDR3 DNA sequence: TGTGCCAGCAGTTTAGGCAGGACAGATACGCAGTATTTT. Protein product: CASSLGRTDTQYF.

This sequence joins TRBV28 and TRBJ2-7; D uncertain. CDR1 and CDR2 from the germline V gene are MDHEN and SYDVKM. Trimming left V 4 bases short and J 3 bases short, with 4 bases between. The CDR3 loop spans 11 amino acids. The CDR3 protein is CASSSDYEQYF. The CDR3 DNA reads TGTGCCAGCAGTTCGGACTACGAGCAGTACTTC.

The V call is TRBV6-5, the J call TRBJ2-2, with 10 positions matching TRBD1. CDR1 is MNHEY, CDR2 SVGAGI, per germline. The CDR3 is made up of 15 amino acids. The V and J ends lost 4 bases and 5 bases, in that order; junction bases with no gene match: 4. In DNA, the CDR3 is TGTGCCAGCAGTTCCGGGACAGGGGAAACCGGGGAGCTGTTTTTT. Translation: CASSSGTGETGELFF.

V gene TRBV19 combines with J gene TRBJ1-1, with 9 nucleotides matching TRBD1. CDR1 is LNHDA and CDR2 is SQIVND in the germline V gene (reference sequence). The J segment lost 4 bases and the V segment lost 6 bases, leaving 9 bases of the junction unmatched. The CDR3 runs 15 residues. This chain's CDR3 is CASRPTGGGGTEAFF. DNA of the CDR3: TGTGCCAGTAGACCAACAGGGGGCGGGGGCACTGAAGCTTTCTTT.

The chain links TRBV5-1 to TRBJ2-2, with 8 positions matching TRBD2. This CDR3 contains 14 residues. The V gene end was trimmed by 1 base and the J gene end by 6 bases; junction bases not matched to a gene: 2. Germline V gene data show CDR1 as SGHRS and CDR2 as YFSETQ. As DNA, the CDR3 is TGCGCCAGCAGCTTGACGGGAGGGTCCGGGGAGCTGTTTTTT. This encodes CASSLTGGSGELFF. Combining the CDR3 with reference TRBV5-1 and TRBJ2-2 gives the whole variable domain KAGVTQTPRYLIKTRGQQVTLSCSPISGHRSVSWYQQTPGQGLQFLFEYFSETQRNKGNFPGRFSGRQFSNSRSEMNVSTLELGDSALYLCASSLTGGSGELFFGEGSRLTVL.

In DNA form, the CDR3 reads TGTGCCAGCAGCTTGTGGACTTCGGCCGAGCAGTACTTC. Translation: CASSLWTSAEQYF. This rearrangement joins TRBV5-8 to TRBJ2-7; weak D call: TRBD2 (5 bases). V was clipped by 1 base and J by 6 bases, with 11 bases between them. Germline-derived CDR1 and CDR2 are SGHTS and YDEGEE. The CDR3 is made up of 13 amino acids.

In nucleotides, the CDR3 is TGTGCCAGCAGCCGGGGTAGCGGGGGCACAGATACGCAGTATTTT. Encoded protein: CASSRGSGGTDTQYF. The gene calls are TRBV3-1 (or the pseudogene TRBV3-2) and TRBJ2-3; 8 nucleotides line up with TRBD2. The ends lost 4 bases at V and 1 base at J; junction bases unmatched: 4. From germline, CDR1 is LGHDT and CDR2 YNNKEL (reference sequence). The CDR3 loop spans 15 amino acids.

This chain links TRBV5-1 with TRBJ1-3; D not resolved. Germline CDR1 SGHRS, CDR2 YFSETQ. The CDR3 covers 15 residues. V was clipped by 0 bases and J by 2 bases, with 9 bases between them. CDR3: CASSLEWETGNTIYF. The CDR3 DNA follows: TGCGCCAGCAGCTTGGAATGGGAGACTGGAAACACCATATATTTT.

This rearrangement joins TRBV6-4 to TRBJ2-2, with D perhaps TRBD2 (6 bases). Trimming took off 6 bases at V and 1 base at J, with 18 bases between the two ends. The CDR3 is 17 amino acids. Germline CDR1 reads MRHNA; CDR2 reads SNTAGT. DNA for the CDR3: TGTGCCAGCAGAAACACCCATAGCGGAGAGAACACCGGGGAGCTGTTTTTT. It specifies CASRNTHSGENTGELFF.

With regard to this clone: The conserved final phenylalanine or tryptophan is absent from the CDR3, which likely points to a read error. No DNA is shown, since the ends of the CDR3 on it are uncertain; the CDR3 is the one TCRdb lists. J is TRBJ1-2 and V is TRBV20-1. Germline loops: CDR1 DFQATT, CDR2 SNEGSKA (reference sequence). Including both end residues, the CDR3 is 9 amino acids long. Here the CDR3 reads CSAREPPGT.

This rearrangement joins TRBV30 to TRBJ1-6; possibly TRBD1 for D (6 bases). This CDR3 has 17 residues. Germline CDR1 is GTSNPN and CDR2 is SVGIG (reference sequence). The V and J ends lost 5 bases and 0 bases respectively, with 17 bases between them. CDR3 loop: CAWSDRTRGSYNSPLHF. The DNA of the CDR3 is TGTGCCTGGTCTGACAGAACCAGGGGCTCCTATAATTCACCCCTCCACTTT.

This clone was seen a single time. The chain recombines TRBV21-1 with TRBJ1-2. TRBV21-1 is noted as a pseudogene. CDR3 length equals 16 residues. The DNA of the CDR3 is TGTGCCACCACCGGGGGGGGTCTAGTCCCTAACTATGGCTACACCTTC. Residues: CATTGGGLVPNYGYTF.

The gene calls are TRBV3-1 (or the pseudogene TRBV3-2) and TRBJ1-2; D might be TRBD1 (5 bases). CDR1 and CDR2 from the germline V gene are LGHDT and YNNKEL (reference sequence). This CDR3 region has 15 residues. The V end lost 4 bases, the J end lost 3 bases, and 15 bases lay between the germline ends. The CDR3 loop reads CASSPRGEGYYGYTF. CDR3 nucleotide sequence: TGTGCCAGCAGCCCTCGAGGGGAGGGGTACTATGGCTACACCTTC.

The gene calls are TRBV5-1 and TRBJ2-1; TRBD2 is a possible D gene (5 bases). V gave up 3 bases and J gave up 0 bases, with 10 bases separating them. Per the germline V gene, CDR1 is SGHRS and CDR2 is YFSETQ. The CDR3 is 15 amino acids. The CDR3 region has the DNA TGCGCCAGCAGCTGGACTGTGAGCTCCTACAATGAGCAGTTCTTC. It is translated as CASSWTVSSYNEQFF.

J is TRBJ1-5 and V is TRBV2, with 7 bases fitting TRBD1. The V gene's germline CDR1 is SNHLY and CDR2 FYNNEI. The CDR3 consists of 16 residues. Trimming took 8 bases from V and 0 from J; bases not matched to a gene: 10. CDR3: CASAKGQLLSNQPQHF. The CDR3 DNA follows: TGTGCCAGCGCTAAGGGACAGCTCCTTAGCAATCAGCCCCAGCATTTT.

The chain joins TRBV18 to TRBJ2-7; 7 bases align to TRBD1. Trimming took 4 bases from V and 2 from J; bases not matched to a gene: 5. The CDR3 runs 14 residues. CDR1 KGHSH and CDR2 LQKENI come from the germline V gene. The CDR3 region is CASSLTGTAYEQYF. The DNA of the CDR3 is TGTGCCAGCTCACTTACCGGGACAGCCTACGAGCAGTACTTC.

The rearrangement uses TRBV5-1 and TRBJ2-7, with D possibly being TRBD1 (6 bases). Trimming removed 0 bases from V and 6 bases from J, with 7 bases in between. CDR1 is SGHRS, CDR2 YFSETQ, per germline. This CDR3 has 12 residues. The CDR3: CASSLDRAEQYF. CDR3 coding DNA: TGCGCCAGCAGCTTGGACAGGGCCGAGCAGTACTTC.

The CDR3 DNA sequence: TGTGCCAGCAGTTTATTCCCCGGGGTAGCGGAGCAGTACTTC. Amino acids: CASSLFPGVAEQYF. This chain links TRBV28 with TRBJ2-7, with D perhaps matching TRBD2 (5 bases). CDR1 and CDR2 (germline): MDHEN, SYDVKM. Trimming removed 1 base at V and 7 bases at J, with 14 bases between. CDR3 length: 14 residues.